This is a list of T cell receptor beta chains from one sample in a study of identical twins. TCRdb redid the calling of the 5' RACE reads with MiXCR, one entry per CDR3 protein. The data contain 450,000 or so distinct CDR3 sequences, less than 20% of them singletons. Specimen: naive T cells sorted from blood. The receptors were sampled from a man aged 50 or older in good health. CDR3s include the opening cysteine and the closing phenylalanine or tryptophan. The order of the fields is D gene, V gene, J gene, clone size, CDR3 protein. A D gene is named only where the DNA matches it firmly. Rows may omit the clone size; those that give it use once, few, many or a size class.

>.|TRBV27|TRBJ2-7|many
CASSFHRDPGLPYEQYF
>TRBD2|TRBV5-1|TRBJ2-1|many
CASRLLPGLEIYNEQFF
>.|TRBV29-1|TRBJ2-3|many
CSVRTYSTDTQYF
>.|TRBV5-1|TRBJ2-3|.
CASSLSGRPGDTQYF
>.|TRBV7-9|TRBJ1-1|.
CASSPLRDTEAFF
>.|TRBV7-8|TRBJ2-1|few
CASSLTRDSYNEQFF
>.|TRBV23-1|TRBJ2-7|few
CASSQRQAYNEQYF
>.|TRBV6-1|TRBJ1-1|many
CASKTTRGSSEAFF
>TRBD1|TRBV20-1|TRBJ1-5|many
CSARVYRGLGQPQHF
>.|TRBV28|TRBJ2-5|.
CASSSPEKTQETQYF
>.|TRBV4-3|TRBJ1-6|few
CASSQERSFSYNSPLHF
>.|TRBV20-1|TRBJ1-5|many
CSAPTPGTLNQPQHF
>.|TRBV4-2|TRBJ1-4|few
CASSPRTVEKLFF
>TRBD2|TRBV6-2/TRBV6-3|TRBJ2-1|.
CASSKGLAGGYNEQFF
>.|TRBV7-8|TRBJ1-2|.
CASSLAGTNYGYTF
>.|TRBV4-3|TRBJ2-1|few
CASSQEVGDEQFF
>.|TRBV5-6|TRBJ1-5|many
CASSLAVGDGGNQPQHF
>.|TRBV3-1|TRBJ1-1|many
CASSLGRWNTEAFF
>.|TRBV15|TRBJ2-3|.
CATSRVDGYSTDTQYF
>TRBD2|TRBV18|TRBJ2-7|.
CASSPRDYTYEQYF
>.|TRBV28|TRBJ1-2|many
CASSFKHGYTF
>.|TRBV12-3/TRBV12-4|TRBJ2-1|once
CASSLGKGSGNEQFF
>TRBD1|TRBV11-2|TRBJ2-7|many
CASSWDRGRDAYEQYF
>.|TRBV5-1|TRBJ1-1|.
CASSTTASMNTEAFF
>.|TRBV7-8|TRBJ2-3|.
CASSSRIGVVADTQYF
>TRBD2|TRBV29-1|TRBJ2-2|few
CSAKTGLAGRTGELFF
>TRBD2|TRBV7-2|TRBJ2-1|.
CASSLASGGAHEQFF
>.|TRBV18|TRBJ1-1|.
CASSPGGPGLNTEAFF
>TRBD2|TRBV7-2|TRBJ2-3|.
CASSWGLAGDTQYF
>TRBD1|TRBV12-3/TRBV12-4|TRBJ2-7|many
CASSLYMGLGDRWGSYEQYF
>TRBD2|TRBV6-5|TRBJ2-7|.
CASSYSTSGRDSPYEQYF
>TRBD1|TRBV6-5|TRBJ1-5|.
CASSLTGGSYSNQPQHF
>TRBD2|TRBV11-3|TRBJ2-1|many
CASSLGPITSGRRNEQFF
>.|TRBV20-1|TRBJ2-7|few
CSARSLVREQYF
>.|TRBV7-2|TRBJ1-4|few
CASSSRGIGEKLFF
>TRBD1|TRBV12-3/TRBV12-4|TRBJ1-5|few
CASSPGQGPVYGSNQPQHF
>TRBD1|TRBV20-1|TRBJ2-5|many
CSAREGTGEETQYF
>.|TRBV10-3|TRBJ2-1|many
CAISPRGEGYPFF
>TRBD1|TRBV5-1|TRBJ2-7|few
CASSRPTGFYEQYF